A single TCR beta chain is shown here with its context. The entry originates in a study of long-term antiretroviral therapy in people with HIV. Germline-derived CDR1 and CDR2 are SSHAT and FNYEAQ (reference sequence). The junction had 6 bases not matched to a gene; V was cut back by 1 base and J by 8 bases. The CDR3 covers 15 residues. Researchers report immunoSEQ v3.0 was run at survey level. The data were produced by immunoSEQ multiplex PCR, yet TCRdb's version contains in-frame clones alone and is incomplete. The table has 25,000 to 35,000 clones, roughly three quarters seen once. Sequenced here: unsorted PBMCs, sampled 3.1 years after starting antiretroviral therapy. The genes are TRBV7-7 and TRBJ2-1; 9 nucleotides line up with TRBD2. This sequence was found in a woman aged 50 to 60 with HIV. The CDR3 loop reads CASSLGGGGFDEQFF. DNA for the CDR3: TGTGCCAGCAGCTTAGGCGGGGGGGGATTCGATGAGCAGTTCTTC.